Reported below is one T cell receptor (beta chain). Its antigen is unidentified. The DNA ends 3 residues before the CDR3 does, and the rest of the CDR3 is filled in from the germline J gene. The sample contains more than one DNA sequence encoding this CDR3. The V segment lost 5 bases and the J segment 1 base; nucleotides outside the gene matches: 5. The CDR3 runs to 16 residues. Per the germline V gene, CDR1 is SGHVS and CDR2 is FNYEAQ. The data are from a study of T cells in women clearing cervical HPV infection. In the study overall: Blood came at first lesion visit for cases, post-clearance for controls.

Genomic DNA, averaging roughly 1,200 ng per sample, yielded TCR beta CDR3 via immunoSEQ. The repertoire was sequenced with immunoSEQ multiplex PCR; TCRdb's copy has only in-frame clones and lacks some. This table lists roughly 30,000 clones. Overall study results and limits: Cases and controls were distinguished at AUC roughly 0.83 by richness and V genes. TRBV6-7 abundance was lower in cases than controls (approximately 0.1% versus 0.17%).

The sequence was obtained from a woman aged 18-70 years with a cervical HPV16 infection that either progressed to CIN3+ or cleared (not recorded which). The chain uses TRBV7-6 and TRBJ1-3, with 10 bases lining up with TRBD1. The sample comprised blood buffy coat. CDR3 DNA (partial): TGTGCCAGCAGCGTGGGACAGGGGTTATCTGGAAACACC. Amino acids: CASSVGQGLSGNT. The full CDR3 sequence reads CASSVGQGLSGNTIYF.